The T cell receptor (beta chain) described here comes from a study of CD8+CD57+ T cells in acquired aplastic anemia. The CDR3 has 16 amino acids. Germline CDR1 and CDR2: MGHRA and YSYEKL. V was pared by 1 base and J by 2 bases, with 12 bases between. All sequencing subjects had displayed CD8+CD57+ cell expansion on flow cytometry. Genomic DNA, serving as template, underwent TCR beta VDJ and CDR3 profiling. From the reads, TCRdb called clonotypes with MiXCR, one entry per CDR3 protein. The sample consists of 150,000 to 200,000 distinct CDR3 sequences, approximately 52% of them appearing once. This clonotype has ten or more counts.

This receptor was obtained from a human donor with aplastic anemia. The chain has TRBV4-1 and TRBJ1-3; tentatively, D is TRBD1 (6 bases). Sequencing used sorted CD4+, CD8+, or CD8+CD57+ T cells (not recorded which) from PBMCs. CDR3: CASSQAGVEAGNTIYF. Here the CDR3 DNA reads TGCGCCAGCAGCCAAGCAGGGGTTGAGGCTGGAAACACCATATATTTT.